This T cell receptor (beta chain) was observed in a study of a mutant IDH1 vaccine in newly diagnosed glioma. Across the whole study: Onset of vaccination occurred 4-6 weeks following radiotherapy alone, or with temozolomide cycles. Prior therapy was radiotherapy, temozolomide, or both; most received both.

General study findings and limits: Pseudoprogression seemed unlinked to shifts in top peripheral T cell clonotypes.

The V end was cut by 2 bases, the J end by 3 bases, with 12 bases between. There are 15 residues in the CDR3. Germline V lookup: CDR1 MNHNS, CDR2 SASEGT. Clones were sequenced by immunoSEQ multiplex PCR, and TCRdb holds only the in-frame ones, with some missing. The profile covers tens of thousands of clones, with 90% to 95% appearing a single time and 0.56% taken by the ten largest. Time point indicated: week 5, during vaccination. Each dose delivered 300 ug of mutant IDH1 20-mer peptide subcutaneously with imiquimod. Worth noting for this clone: Its target is not known.

This TCR was recovered from a woman in her forties or fifties with glioma. Specimen: PBMCs, collected from a glioma patient whose treatment included an IDH1 peptide vaccine. The chain joins TRBV6-1 to TRBJ2-3, with unresolved D. DNA for the CDR3: TGTGCCAGCAGTGAATCAGGAGCAGGTACAGATACGCAGTATTTT. Its protein is CASSESGAGTDTQYF.